Listed here is a single TCR beta chain. This sample is drawn from a study of T cell changes during pregnancy in multiple sclerosis. Germline V CDR1 and CDR2: SEHNR, FQNEAQ (reference sequence). The CDR3 spans 15 residues. After removal of 5 bases from V and 2 bases from J, the junction contained 8 bases not matched to a gene. Generated by immunoSEQ multiplex PCR, the TCRdb table keeps only in-frame clones and is missing some. The sample records tens of thousands of clones, roughly 91% being singletons. This clonotype was obtained from a female donor with multiple sclerosis, enrolled in a pregnancy study. This sequence joins TRBV7-9 and TRBJ2-5, with TRBD2 matching over 7 bases. The sequencing used CD8+ T cells from peripheral blood mononuclear cells, collected before pregnancy. The CDR3 protein is CASSRGRGMQETQYF. The CDR3 bases are TGTGCCAGCAGCCGTGGGCGGGGGATGCAAGAGACCCAGTACTTC.